Below are 16 T cell receptor beta chains sequenced from a single sample in a study of cytomegalovirus exposure and HLA in healthy donors. The PCR made use of 60 Vbeta and 13 Jbeta primers. Produced via immunoSEQ multiplex PCR; TCRdb's table is partial and in-frame only. The sample includes about 150,000 clones, 80% of them seen just once. Sequencing was performed on PBMCs. These receptors originate from a woman aged 40 to 50 in good health and CMV-seropositive.

The chain uses TRBV27 and TRBJ2-5; 9 positions agree with TRBD1. The CDR3 is made up of 14 amino acids. CDR1 MNHEY and CDR2 SMNVEV come from the germline V gene (reference sequence). V was clipped by 5 bases and J by 5 bases; unmatched bases: 6. The CDR3 protein is CASSTRQGVETQYF. The CDR3, as DNA: TGTGCCAGCAGTACTCGACAGGGGGTGGAGACCCAGTACTTC.

The chain is built from TRBV5-1 and TRBJ2-7, with D maybe TRBD1 (5 bases). The V and J ends lost 4 bases and 0 bases respectively, with 14 bases between them. The germline V gene has CDR1 SGHRS and CDR2 YFSETQ. This CDR3 region has 15 residues. CDR3 residues: CASSGGHRSSYEQYF. The CDR3 DNA follows: TGCGCCAGCAGCGGCGGACACAGGAGCTCCTACGAGCAGTACTTC.

Worth noting for this clone: One junction end does not reproduce the germline sequence, and a read error may be involved. The J gene is TRBJ2-7, the V gene TRBV7-9; TRBD1 aligns across 9 bases. The CDR3 has 12 residues. The germline CDR1 and CDR2 sequences are SEHNR and FQNEAQ (reference sequence). The CDR3 DNA reads as TGTTCCAGCCGGGACAGGGTCTACGAGCAGTACTTC. This translates into CSSRDRVYEQYF.

This clone occurred a few times. Here the CDR3 DNA reads TGTGCCAGCAGCGCGGGGGTCGGGCTTTCGGAGCAGTACTTC. This gives the protein CASSAGVGLSEQYF. The chain links TRBV9 to TRBJ2-7; tentative D call: TRBD2 (6 bases). From germline, CDR1 is SGDLS and CDR2 YYNGEE. This CDR3 is 14 amino acids long. Trimming cost V 3 bases and J 7 bases, with 17 bases left between them.

The V and J genes are TRBV6-5 and TRBJ2-5; D might be TRBD2 (5 bases). This CDR3 region has 13 residues. V gave up 8 bases and J gave up 1 base, with 11 bases separating them. Germline CDR1 MNHEY, CDR2 SVGAGI. The CDR3 nucleotides read TGTGCCAGCTCCCCTGAGGGCCAAGAGACCCAGTACTTC. It specifies CASSPEGQETQYF.

V usage is TRBV2 and J usage is TRBJ1-2; 7 bases map to TRBD1. With 7 bases clipped from V and 3 bases from J, the junction kept 5 bases outside the gene matches. The length of the CDR3 is 13 residues. CDR1 is SNHLY and CDR2 is FYNNEI in the germline V gene. The CDR3 DNA follows: TGTGCCAGCACCGGGACAGAAGACTATGGCTACACCTTC. Protein product: CASTGTEDYGYTF.

This rearrangement joins TRBV5-1 to TRBJ1-1; D is possibly TRBD1 (6 bases). Germline CDR1 reads SGHRS; CDR2 reads YFSETQ. This CDR3 region has 14 residues. Deletions cut 5 bases from V and 3 bases from J, with 14 bases between. CDR3 DNA sequence: TGCGCCAGCAGTTCAGGGGAGTACGACACTGAAGCTTTCTTT. Its protein product is CASSSGEYDTEAFF.

This chain joins TRBV9 and TRBJ1-5, with D uncertain. The germline V gene encodes CDR1 SGDLS and CDR2 YYNGEE. The CDR3 spans 15 residues. V was trimmed by 4 bases and J by 0 bases, leaving 11 bases between them. The CDR3 reads CASSFSADSNQPQHF. CDR3 sequence (DNA): TGTGCCAGCAGCTTTTCCGCGGATAGCAATCAGCCCCAGCATTTT.

The chain links TRBV6-1 to TRBJ1-5, with TRBD1 matching over 9 bases. Trimming removed 3 bases from V and 1 base from J; junction bases left unmatched: 10. This CDR3 is 18 amino acids long. Per germline, CDR1 MNHNS and CDR2 SASEGT. The CDR3 region is CASSERGQGIGSNQPQHF. In DNA form, the CDR3 reads TGTGCCAGCAGTGAGCGGGGACAGGGCATCGGAAGCAATCAGCCCCAGCATTTT.

This clone was recorded once. The chain combines TRBV15 with TRBJ2-6; 8 bases align to TRBD2. This CDR3 is built from 18 residues. The germline V gene encodes CDR1 LNHNV and CDR2 YYDKDF (reference sequence). V dropped 2 bases and J dropped 0; count of bases not matched to a gene: 6. The CDR3 here is CATSRRVAGSSGANVLTF. The CDR3 nucleotides read TGTGCCACCAGCAGAAGAGTAGCGGGAAGCTCTGGGGCCAACGTCCTGACTTTC.

The genes are TRBV7-9 and TRBJ2-2, with D possibly being TRBD2 (5 bases). Deletions cut 7 bases from V and 3 bases from J, with 12 bases between. The CDR3 runs 14 residues. CDR1 SEHNR and CDR2 FQNEAQ come from the germline V gene (reference sequence). The CDR3: CASKKAGYTGELFF. CDR3 nucleotide sequence: TGTGCCAGCAAAAAGGCGGGCTACACCGGGGAGCTGTTTTTT.

This rearrangement joins TRBV19 to TRBJ2-6, with 7 nucleotides matching TRBD1. The CDR3 has 16 residues. Germline values: CDR1 LNHDA, CDR2 SQIVND (reference sequence). The trim removed 7 bases at V and 2 bases at J, leaving 8 bases unmatched. This CDR3 reads CASNNRGATGANVLTF. CDR3 nucleotides: TGTGCCAGTAACAACAGGGGAGCCACTGGGGCCAACGTCCTGACTTTC.

In this sample, this clone turned up a few times. This chain links TRBV5-6 with TRBJ1-2; D may be TRBD1 (6 bases). Trimming removed 9 bases from V and 2 bases from J, with 14 bases in between. CDR3 length: 13 residues. Germline V gene lookup returns CDR1 SGHDT and CDR2 YYEEEE. The CDR3 is CATRKTGNYGYTF. DNA of the CDR3: TGTGCCACCAGAAAAACAGGGAACTATGGCTACACCTTC.

In its sample, this clone was seen a few times. The chain links TRBV19 to TRBJ2-5, with D maybe TRBD2 (6 bases). Trimming removed 4 bases from V and 4 bases from J, with 16 bases in between. The CDR3 contains 15 residues. CDR1 LNHDA and CDR2 SQIVND come from the germline V gene (reference sequence). The CDR3 coding sequence is TGTGCCAGTAGTAGTTCTTGGCAGGGAGGAGAGACCCAGTACTTC. This gives the protein CASSSSWQGGETQYF.

The chain uses TRBV5-1 and TRBJ2-7; 10 positions agree with TRBD1. Germline-derived CDR1 and CDR2 are SGHRS and YFSETQ. The CDR3 has 16 amino acids. The junction had 11 bases not matched to a gene; V was cut back by 2 bases and J by 6 bases. The CDR3 spells CASSFSTGTGAVEQYF. The CDR3, as DNA: TGCGCCAGCAGCTTTTCCACCGGGACAGGGGCGGTCGAGCAGTACTTC. The entire variable domain, with the rest obtained from reference TRBV5-1 and TRBJ2-7, is as follows: KAGVTQTPRYLIKTRGQQVTLSCSPISGHRSVSWYQQTPGQGLQFLFEYFSETQRNKGNFPGRFSGRQFSNSRSEMNVSTLELGDSALYLCASSFSTGTGAVEQYFGPGTRLTVT.

This chain connects TRBV25-1 to TRBJ2-2; 9 bases fit TRBD2. The CDR3 is 16 residues long. With V trimmed by 6 bases and J by 2 bases, 7 bases remained unmatched. Germline loops: CDR1 MGHDK, CDR2 SYGVNS. CDR3 amino acids: CASRQPGLANTGELFF. CDR3 sequence (DNA): TGTGCCAGCAGGCAACCGGGACTAGCTAACACCGGGGAGCTGTTTTTT.